The clone carrying this T cell receptor (beta chain) was counted once. The protocol was immunoSEQ multiplex PCR, while the TCRdb copy is restricted to in-frame clones and leaves out a portion. Counted here are a few hundred thousand clones, roughly 86% occurring once; the ten biggest clones make up under 3%. Trimming took 0 bases from V and 3 from J, leaving 16 bases between them. The CDR3 totals 17 residues. Germline V gene lookup returns CDR1 SGDLS and CDR2 YYNGEE. These data originate in a study of blood T cell repertoires in COVID-19. V gene TRBV9 combines with J gene TRBJ2-1; perhaps TRBD2 as D (5 bases). This TCR came from a woman in her 50s who had been exposed to COVID-19. The sequencing sample was made of PBMCs or T cells enriched from blood (not recorded which). In nucleotides, the CDR3 is TGTGCCAGCAGCGTAGAAGTCGGCAGAGCGGACTACAATGAGCAGTTCTTC. It is translated as CASSVEVGRADYNEQFF. Using reference TRBV9 and TRBJ2-1 for the parts outside the CDR3, the full variable domain is DSGVTQTPKHLITATGQRVTLRCSPRSGDLSVYWYQQSLDQGLQFLIQYYNGEERAKGNILERFSAQQFPDLHSELNLSSLELGDSALYFCASSVEVGRADYNEQFFGPGTRLTVL.